Given below is one T cell receptor beta chain in context. Its specificity is unknown. Preparation of TCR beta libraries was done by quantitative 5'-RACE with molecular barcodes. Via MiXCR, TCRdb re-called the 5' RACE reads, giving one row per CDR3 protein. The data show 150,000 to 200,000 distinct CDR3 sequences, 10% to 15% seen once. This sample is part of a study of CD8 T cells in ankylosing spondylitis. The CDR3 has 14 amino acids. Germline-derived CDR1 and CDR2 are SGHRS and YFSETQ. V lost 2 bases and J 0 bases, leaving 9 bases between the germline ends. General study results and limits: Characteristic of ankylosing spondylitis blood, it appeared, was a TCR beta motif comprising fewer than 10 highly homologous variants. In peripheral blood, disease-linked CD8+ clones occurred at relatively low frequencies.

The receptor's source is a female donor with ankylosing spondylitis or in good health (not recorded which). The sample taken for sequencing was blood, either unsorted or a sorted T cell fraction (not recorded which). The V and J genes are TRBV5-1 and TRBJ2-7; D call uncertain. Here the CDR3 reads CASSFYENSYEQYF. The CDR3 coding sequence is TGCGCCAGCAGCTTCTATGAGAACTCCTACGAGCAGTACTTC.